This TCR beta chain emerged from a study of T cells after posttransplantation cyclophosphamide. Study outcomes and limitations: Donor CD8+ memory clones often dominated recipient blood repertoires at later times. Tissue-infiltrating T cells from skin or gut overlapped little with blood T cells. TRB clonality was highly associated with recipient CMV seropositivity and reactivation.

V was cut by 4 bases and J by 6 bases, with 18 bases left in between. Per the germline V gene, CDR1 is SGHTS and CDR2 is YDEGEE. This CDR3 contains 15 residues. The method was immunoSEQ multiplex PCR; TCRdb's version includes in-frame clones alone and lacks a portion of them. This sample yields some 19,000 clones, of which roughly 72% are seen a single time; around 25% belongs to the top ten. Busulfan-fludarabine conditioning, marrow transplant, and cyclophosphamide on days +3 and +4 were administered. About this clone: Its specificity is not known.

The TCR was taken from a male patient between 25 and 40 years old who received an allogeneic stem cell transplant from a related donor, was CMV-positive, and had acute GVHD only. Some of the T cells may derive from the graft donor. This rearrangement joins TRBV5-8 to TRBJ2-3, with D possibly being TRBD2 (6 bases). The starting material was PBMCs, obtained after an allogeneic stem cell transplant with post-transplant cyclophosphamide. The CDR3 region has the DNA TGTGCCAGCAGCCCACCGACGGGGGAGAGGGATACGCAGTATTTT. It specifies CASSPPTGERDTQYF.